One and the same sample provided the 10 T cell receptor beta chains below, sequenced in a study of blood T cells in healthy people across ages. It was with a sample-barcoded 5' primer and a J-beta primer mix that a second PCR of about 7 to 12 cycles was run. One entry per CDR3 protein, called by TCRdb with MiXCR from the 5' RACE reads. The profile shows approximately 900,000 distinct CDR3 sequences, around 29% of them singletons. The same sample was also used in a study of T cells of mothers and their children.

The sequenced material came from blood. The receptors derive from a woman between 40 and 50 years old in good health.

This clonotype was found a few times. The chain employs TRBV12-3 or TRBV12-4 and TRBJ2-7; tentative D call: TRBD1 (6 bases). V was pared by 4 bases and J by 0 bases, with 16 bases between. The CDR3 extends over 16 amino acids. The CDR3 loop reads CASSWMDSDSSYEQYF. In DNA, the CDR3 is TGTGCCAGCAGTTGGATGGACAGCGACAGCTCCTACGAGCAGTACTTC.

This clonotype was seen repeatedly, ten times or more. V and J are TRBV20-1 and TRBJ1-6; possible D gene TRBD1, 5 bases. This CDR3 is 12 amino acids long. CDR1 and CDR2 (germline): DFQATT, SNEGSKA (reference sequence). Trimming stripped 3 bases from V and 9 bases from J, with 9 bases between. The CDR3 reads CSASNQGSPLHF. The CDR3 DNA reads as TGCAGTGCTAGTAATCAGGGTTCACCCCTCCACTTT.

V and J are TRBV20-1 and TRBJ2-5, with 11 bases fitting TRBD2. V shed 0 bases and J 7 bases; nucleotides not matched to a gene: 16. The germline V gene has CDR1 DFQATT and CDR2 SNEGSKA (reference sequence). This CDR3 has 18 residues. This CDR3 is CSARDRLAGGGIRWTQYF. The CDR3 DNA is TGCAGTGCTAGAGATCGATTAGCGGGGGGGGGTATCAGATGGACCCAGTACTTC.

Note on this clonotype: Germline and junction disagree at one end, which may indicate a read error. This sequence joins TRBV24-1 and TRBJ2-5, with D perhaps matching TRBD2 (5 bases). The DNA matches TRBJ2-7 better at its end, which makes the J call doubtful. Per germline, CDR1 KGHDR and CDR2 SFDVKD. The CDR3 length is 13 residues. The chain's CDR3 is CATRDLRVHEQYF. DNA for the CDR3: TGTGCCACCAGGGATTTGAGGGTCCACGAGCAGTACTTC.

In this sample, this clonotype turned up once. A much larger clone lies a single base off, so this may be a read error. The chain joins TRBV28 to TRBJ1-2; 12 nucleotides match TRBD1. The germline CDR1 and CDR2 sequences are MDHEN and SYDVKM. The CDR3 has 16 residues. The CDR3 protein is CASRNPGTGGGYGHTF. The CDR3 DNA reads as TGTGCCAGCAGGAATCCCGGGACAGGGGGCGGGTATGGCCACACCTTC.

V is TRBV20-1 and J is TRBJ2-3, with D perhaps matching TRBD1 or TRBD2 (7 bases each). V shed 5 bases and J shed 3 bases, with 21 bases lying between them. Germline CDR1 DFQATT, CDR2 SNEGSKA (reference sequence). The CDR3 consists of 16 residues. This CDR3 is CSAGESQGGPTDTQYF. The CDR3 region has the DNA TGCAGTGCTGGCGAATCCCAGGGGGGGCCGACAGATACGCAGTATTTT.

The rearrangement joins TRBV5-1 to TRBJ2-1; D assignment may be TRBD1 or TRBD2 (5 bases each). Between the trimmed V and J ends, which lost 2 bases and 7 bases, there was a span of 13 bases. The CDR3 sequence is 14 residues long. Germline CDR1 and CDR2: SGHRS and YFSETQ. CDR3 DNA sequence: TGCGCCAGCAGCTTTGGGGACCTGGGAAATGAGCAGTTCTTC. Protein sequence: CASSFGDLGNEQFF.

This clonotype was detected ten times or more. The J gene is TRBJ2-1, the V gene TRBV5-1; D not certain. In germline, CDR1 is SGHRS, CDR2 YFSETQ. The CDR3 loop spans 19 amino acids. V lost 1 base, J lost 0 bases, and 20 bases lay in between. CDR3 sequence reads: CASSLSRVWQSSSYNEQFF. The CDR3 DNA reads as TGCGCCAGCAGCTTGTCTCGAGTGTGGCAGTCGAGCTCCTACAATGAGCAGTTCTTC.

The gene calls are TRBV27 and TRBJ2-2; D call uncertain. The germline gives CDR1 MNHEY, CDR2 SMNVEV (reference sequence). Deletions cut 5 bases from V and 2 bases from J, with 6 bases between. The CDR3 extends over 13 amino acids. The CDR3 here is CASSGINTGELFF. CDR3 DNA: TGTGCCAGCAGTGGGATCAACACCGGGGAGCTGTTTTTT.

The chain has TRBV7-6 and TRBJ2-1, with D uncertain. Germline V gives CDR1 SGHVS, CDR2 FNYEAQ. V gave up 3 bases and J gave up 2 bases, with 5 bases separating them. The CDR3 totals 13 residues. The CDR3 coding sequence is TGTGCCAGCAGCTTGTTTACCTACAATGAGCAGTTCTTC. This encodes CASSLFTYNEQFF.